This T cell receptor (beta chain) came from a study of identical twins. Between the trimmed V and J ends, which lost 4 bases and 6 bases, there was a span of 13 bases. This CDR3 comprises 14 residues. TCRdb analysed the 5' RACE reads with MiXCR anew, one entry per CDR3 protein. The sample has 430,000 or so distinct CDR3 sequences, 20% to 25% seen once. This clonotype was detected ten times or more. The same data also went into a second study, on T cells expressing NK-cell markers.

Material for sequencing was CD4+ T cells sorted from blood. This chain links TRBV12-3 or TRBV12-4 with TRBJ2-1; D remains ambiguous. This TCR was sampled from a woman between 18 and 30 years old in good health. The CDR3 loop reads CASSSRGIGNEQFF. The CDR3 nucleotides read TGTGCCAGCAGTTCCCGTGGTATCGGCAATGAGCAGTTCTTC.